Each of the 29 T cell receptor beta chains below was sequenced from the same sample in a study of blood T cell repertoires in COVID-19. Clones were sequenced by immunoSEQ multiplex PCR, and TCRdb holds only the in-frame ones, with some missing. The sample includes around 92,000 clones, approximately 79% of them seen just once. Sequences were obtained from peripheral blood. The source is an older man with COVID-19, enrolled during active disease.

V is TRBV7-9 and J is TRBJ1-1; D call uncertain. This CDR3 contains 16 residues. Trimming pared 10 bases from V and 8 bases from J, leaving 29 bases between. The V gene's germline CDR1 is SEHNR and CDR2 FQNEAQ (reference sequence). The CDR3 spells CATSFQSFSFIEEAFF. In nucleotides, the CDR3 is TGTGCCACCTCGTTCCAAAGTTTCTCTTTCATCGAGGAAGCTTTCTTT.

This clone appeared once. The chain couples TRBV6-2 or TRBV6-3 to TRBJ2-3, with 7 bases fitting TRBD2. The CDR3 covers 15 residues. The germline V gene encodes CDR1 MNHEY and CDR2 SVGEGT. Trimming at V came to 4 bases and at J to 2 bases, leaving 6 bases not matched to a gene. DNA for the CDR3: TGTGCCAGCAGTTCCCCTAGCGGCTACACAGATACGCAGTATTTT. Protein product: CASSSPSGYTDTQYF.

The chain couples TRBV11-2 to TRBJ2-5; 13 nucleotides line up with TRBD2. This CDR3 is 16 amino acids long. The trim removed 1 base at V and 1 base at J, leaving 0 bases unmatched. CDR1 SGHAT and CDR2 FQNNGV come from the germline V gene. CDR3 amino acids: CASSLGLAGGQETQYF. CDR3 bases: TGTGCCAGCAGCTTAGGACTAGCGGGGGGCCAAGAGACCCAGTACTTC.

The chain joins TRBV5-4 to TRBJ1-2; 9 nucleotides agree with TRBD1. Germline-derived CDR1 and CDR2 are SGHNT and YYREEE (reference sequence). CDR3 length: 14 residues. With 4 bases clipped from V and 5 bases from J, the junction kept 6 bases outside the gene matches. CDR3 coding DNA: TGTGCCAGCAGCCTACCCGACAGGGGGTATGGCTACACCTTC. Translated, it gives CASSLPDRGYGYTF.

This clone appeared a few times. The J gene is TRBJ2-1, the V gene TRBV5-6; no definite D call. The ends were cut back, 3 bases at V and 0 bases at J, with 10 bases in the middle. Germline V gene sequence: CDR1 SGHDT, CDR2 YYEEEE. CDR3 length: 15 residues. CDR3: CASSYGASSYNEQFF. The CDR3 DNA reads TGTGCCAGCAGCTATGGAGCGAGCTCCTACAATGAGCAGTTCTTC.

This clone showed up just a few times. The V and J genes are TRBV2 and TRBJ2-7, with 7 positions matching TRBD1. After removal of 6 bases from V and 2 bases from J, the junction contained 10 bases not matched to a gene. Germline V gene lookup returns CDR1 SNHLY and CDR2 FYNNEI. This CDR3 has 15 amino acids. The CDR3 DNA is TGTGCCAGCAGCCTACAGGGGACCTCCCCCTACGAGCAGTACTTC. Protein product: CASSLQGTSPYEQYF.

The chain has TRBV27 and TRBJ2-7, with 10 bases that match TRBD2. J gave up 5 bases and V 5 bases, and 12 bases lay outside the gene matches. Germline CDR1 reads MNHEY; CDR2 reads SMNVEV (reference sequence). This CDR3 is built from 16 residues. Here the CDR3 reads CASSLITTSGTNEQYF. The CDR3 DNA reads TGTGCCAGCAGTCTCATAACCACTAGCGGGACCAACGAGCAGTACTTC.

The rearrangement uses TRBV11-2 and TRBJ2-7, with D possibly TRBD2 on 6 matching bases. The CDR3 covers 15 residues. Germline CDR1 and CDR2: SGHAT and FQNNGV. V was cut by 2 bases and J by 0 bases, with 11 bases left in between. For the CDR3, the DNA is TGTGCCAGCAGCTTATCCGGGAGCAACTCCTACGAGCAGTACTTC. This encodes CASSLSGSNSYEQYF.

The chain employs TRBV7-3 and TRBJ2-1, with a weak D call TRBD1 (5 bases). V was trimmed by 2 bases and J by 10 bases, leaving 18 bases between them. CDR3 length equals 15 residues. Germline CDR1 SGHTA, CDR2 FQGTGA. The DNA of the CDR3 is TGTGCCAGCAGCTTAGGGCAGGGTGTTGTAGAGGAGCAGTTCTTC. This gives the protein CASSLGQGVVEEQFF. Full variable domain (remainder filled in from reference TRBV7-3 and TRBJ2-1): GAGVSQTPSNKVTEKGKYVELRCDPISGHTALYWYRQSLGQGPEFLIYFQGTGAADDSGLPNDRFFAVRPEGSVSTLKIQRTERGDSAVYLCASSLGQGVVEEQFFGPGTRLTVL.

The chain employs TRBV9 and TRBJ1-1; D unclear. Trimming left V 1 base short and J 5 bases short, with 30 bases between. The CDR3 is 20 residues long. Germline CDR1 SGDLS, CDR2 YYNGEE. Here the CDR3 DNA reads TGTGCCAGCAGCGTATTATTCGTTGTGGAGTGTTTTCGGGGTGGAACTGAAGCTTTCTTT. This sequence encodes CASSVLFVVECFRGGTEAFF.

This chain joins TRBV24-1 and TRBJ2-1; TRBD2 aligns across 8 bases. The CDR3 spans 17 residues. Germline CDR1 is KGHDR and CDR2 is SFDVKD. V was clipped by 7 bases and J by 4 bases; unmatched bases: 14. Here the CDR3 reads CATSPSGGGAGYNEQFF. CDR3 bases: TGTGCCACCAGCCCCTCCGGGGGGGGCGCGGGTTACAATGAGCAGTTCTTC.

This rearrangement joins TRBV5-4 to TRBJ2-2, with D unresolved. Germline CDR1 SGHNT, CDR2 YYREEE (reference sequence). The germline V and J ends were trimmed by 4 bases and 6 bases, with 16 bases remaining between them. This CDR3 region has 15 residues. The DNA of the CDR3 is TGTGCCAGCAGCCCAGACATGGGCTCGTCCGGGGAGCTGTTTTTT. As protein: CASSPDMGSSGELFF.

V is TRBV29-1 and J is TRBJ1-2; the D gene is possibly TRBD1 (6 bases). Germline assignment: CDR1 SQVTM and CDR2 ANQGSEA. With 3 bases removed from V and 8 bases from J, the gap between germline ends came to 13 bases. CDR3 length: 12 amino acids. The CDR3 DNA reads TGCAGCGTTGAGCAGGGGATATACGGCTACACCTTC. It is translated as CSVEQGIYGYTF.

This chain connects TRBV27 to TRBJ2-1; no firm D call. V shed 6 bases and J shed 4 bases, with 10 bases lying between them. The CDR3 covers 13 residues. Germline V gene lookup returns CDR1 MNHEY and CDR2 SMNVEV (reference sequence). The chain's CDR3 is CASRVALYNEQFF. CDR3 sequence (DNA): TGTGCCAGCAGGGTGGCCCTGTACAATGAGCAGTTCTTC.

V and J are TRBV30 and TRBJ2-3; 9 bases are a match to TRBD2. The CDR3 length is 14 residues. J was trimmed by 2 bases and V by 4 bases; bases with no gene match: 4. Germline CDR1 GTSNPN, CDR2 SVGIG (reference sequence). CDR3 sequence: CAWKAGGITDTQYF. The CDR3 DNA reads as TGTGCCTGGAAAGCGGGAGGTATCACAGATACGCAGTATTTT.

V gene TRBV2 combines with J gene TRBJ1-1; D is undetermined. V was pared by 0 bases and J by 7 bases, with 12 bases between. Germline V lookup: CDR1 SNHLY, CDR2 FYNNEI. The CDR3 contains 14 residues. The CDR3 DNA is TGTGCCAGCAGTGAAGCGCGGCTTTATGTTGAAGCTTTCTTT. Amino acids: CASSEARLYVEAFF.

J is TRBJ2-7 and V is TRBV29-1; tentatively, D is TRBD2 (5 bases). Deletions cut 7 bases from V and 4 bases from J, with 14 bases between. CDR3 size: 12 residues. Germline CDR1 reads SQVTM; CDR2 reads ANQGSEA. This chain's CDR3 is CSARLKGYEQYF. In DNA, the CDR3 is TGCAGCGCGAGACTAAAAGGTTACGAGCAGTACTTC.

This clone came up once. The chain couples TRBV5-1 to TRBJ1-6; TRBD1 might be the D (5 bases). CDR3 size: 15 residues. The germline V gene encodes CDR1 SGHRS and CDR2 YFSETQ. The V end lost 0 bases, the J end lost 5 bases, and 9 bases lay between the germline ends. The chain's CDR3 is CASSLGQINNSPLHF. CDR3 DNA sequence: TGCGCCAGCAGCTTGGGACAGATAAATAATTCACCCCTCCACTTT.

The chain links TRBV18 to TRBJ1-1; TRBD1 might be the D (5 bases). V lost 0 bases and J 11 bases, leaving 16 bases between the germline ends. Germline assignment: CDR1 KGHSH and CDR2 LQKENI. There are 14 residues in the CDR3. DNA for the CDR3: TGTGCCAGCTCACCACCGACGCAGGGCAATGAGGCTTTCTTT. This sequence encodes CASSPPTQGNEAFF.

This clone is a singleton in its sample. The chain couples TRBV3-1 (or the pseudogene TRBV3-2) to TRBJ2-5; 9 bases align to TRBD2. Germline V gene lookup returns CDR1 LGHDT and CDR2 YNNKEL (reference sequence). The length of the CDR3 is 16 residues. Trimming took 2 bases from V and 5 from J; bases not matched to a gene: 9. DNA for the CDR3: TGTGCCAGCAGCCAAAATTCCGCGGGAGGGCGGGAGACCCAGTACTTC. It translates to CASSQNSAGGRETQYF.

V is TRBV29-1 and J is TRBJ1-2; tentatively, D is TRBD1 (5 bases). The CDR3 covers 13 residues. The germline V gene encodes CDR1 SQVTM and CDR2 ANQGSEA. V gave up 5 bases and J gave up 1 base, with 11 bases separating them. CDR3 nucleotides: TGCAGCGTTCAAGGGGCCGATAACTATGGCTACACCTTC. Translating gives CSVQGADNYGYTF.

The V and J genes are TRBV5-1 and TRBJ2-4, with TRBD1 matching over 8 bases. From germline, CDR1 is SGHRS and CDR2 YFSETQ. The CDR3 spans 16 residues. The V gene end was trimmed by 4 bases and the J gene end by 0 bases; junction bases not matched to a gene: 6. CDR3 nucleotide sequence: TGCGCCAGCAGCGTGGGACAGGCCTTAGCCAAAAACATTCAGTACTTC. The encoded protein is CASSVGQALAKNIQYF.

The V and J genes are TRBV6-5 and TRBJ2-1; D gene unclear. The V end lost 2 bases, the J end lost 9 bases, and 14 bases lay between the germline ends. The CDR3 has 14 amino acids. The germline V gene has CDR1 MNHEY and CDR2 SVGAGI. The CDR3, as DNA: TGTGCCAGCAGTTACGAGGTGGGTCACGGTGAGCAGTTCTTC. Translating gives CASSYEVGHGEQFF.

This clone was seen a handful of times. The chain employs TRBV2 and TRBJ2-7; a weak D match, TRBD1 (7 bases). Trimming cost V 11 bases and J 2 bases, with 22 bases left between them. The germline V gene encodes CDR1 SNHLY and CDR2 FYNNEI. The CDR3 is 15 residues long. The CDR3 nucleotides are TGTGCCTCGCAGCCATACCCAGGGGGGACCTACGAGCAGTACTTC. Amino acid sequence: CASQPYPGGTYEQYF. The whole variable domain, remainder taken from reference TRBV2 and TRBJ2-7, is EPEVTQTPSHQVTQMGQEVILRCVPISNHLYFYWYRQILGQKVEFLVSFYNNEISEKSEIFDDQFSVERPDGSNFTLKIRSTKLEDSAMYFCASQPYPGGTYEQYFGPGTRLTVT.

The genes are TRBV9 and TRBJ2-1; 7 nucleotides agree with TRBD2. The CDR3 runs 15 residues. CDR1 and CDR2 (germline): SGDLS, YYNGEE. V was clipped by 3 bases and J by 0 bases; unmatched bases: 3. For the CDR3, the DNA is TGTGCCAGCAGCGCCCAGCGGGACTCCTACAATGAGCAGTTCTTC. The encoded protein is CASSAQRDSYNEQFF.

The chain is built from TRBV5-4 and TRBJ2-3, with 14 bases lining up with TRBD2. Germline trimming cut 1 base from V and 1 base from J; bases unmatched to any gene: 5. The CDR3 covers 18 residues. Germline V gives CDR1 SGHNT, CDR2 YYREEE (reference sequence). This CDR3 is CASSLRLAGGPGTDTQYF. The DNA for the CDR3 is TGTGCCAGCAGCTTGAGACTAGCGGGAGGGCCAGGCACAGATACGCAGTATTTT. Combining the CDR3 with reference TRBV5-4 and TRBJ2-3 gives the whole variable domain ETGVTQSPTHLIKTRGQQVTLRCSSQSGHNTVSWYQQALGQGPQFIFQYYREEENGRGNFPPRFSGLQFPNYSSELNVNALELDDSALYLCASSLRLAGGPGTDTQYFGPGTRLTVL.

The CDR3 DNA follows: TGTGCCAGCAGCGAGCGGTCGTGGGAGACCCAGTACTTC. Translated, it gives CASSERSWETQYF. The V call is TRBV9, the J call TRBJ2-5; weak D call: TRBD2 (5 bases). The CDR3 is made up of 13 amino acids. The germline V gene has CDR1 SGDLS and CDR2 YYNGEE. Trimming removed 3 bases at V and 5 bases at J, with 11 bases between.

The V call is TRBV6-5, the J call TRBJ2-2; TRBD2 is a possible D gene (6 bases). V lost 6 bases and J lost 7, with 18 bases in between. CDR1 and CDR2 (germline): MNHEY, SVGAGI. The CDR3 consists of 15 residues. In DNA, the CDR3 is TGTGCCAGCAGCCTGAGGGGAGGAGACAGCGGGGAGCTGTTTTTT. Its translation: CASSLRGGDSGELFF.

This clone has more than one count but fewer than ten. The chain joins TRBV4-2 to TRBJ2-2, with 10 bases fitting TRBD2. The CDR3 is made up of 17 amino acids. V gave up 4 bases and J gave up 2 bases; unmatched junction bases: 7. CDR1 and CDR2 (germline): LGHNA, YNFKEQ. The CDR3 nucleotides read TGTGCCAGCAGCCCAGAGGGACTAGCGAGAAACACCGGGGAGCTGTTTTTT. The encoded protein is CASSPEGLARNTGELFF.